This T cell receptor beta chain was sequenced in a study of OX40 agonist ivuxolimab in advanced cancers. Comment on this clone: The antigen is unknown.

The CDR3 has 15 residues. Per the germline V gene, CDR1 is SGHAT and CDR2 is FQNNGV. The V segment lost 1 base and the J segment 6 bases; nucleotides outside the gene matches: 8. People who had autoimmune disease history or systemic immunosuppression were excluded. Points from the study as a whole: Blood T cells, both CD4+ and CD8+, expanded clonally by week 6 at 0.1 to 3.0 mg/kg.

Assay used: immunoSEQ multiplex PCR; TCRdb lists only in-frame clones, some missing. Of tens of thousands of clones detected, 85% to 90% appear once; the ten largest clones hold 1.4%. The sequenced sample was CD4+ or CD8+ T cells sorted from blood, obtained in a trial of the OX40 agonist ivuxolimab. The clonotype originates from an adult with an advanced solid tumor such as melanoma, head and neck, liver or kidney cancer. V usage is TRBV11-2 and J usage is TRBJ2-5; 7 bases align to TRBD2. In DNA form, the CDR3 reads TGTGCCAGCAGCTTAGGGGAGGGCGGGGTGAAGACCCAGTACTTC. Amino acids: CASSLGEGGVKTQYF.